The rows below give T cell receptor beta chains drawn from one sample of a study of low-dose radiotherapy and immunotherapy resistance in tumors. TCRdb analysed the reads with MiXCR anew, one entry per CDR3 protein. This sample has tens of thousands of distinct CDR3 sequences, with around a sixth found just once. The material was PBMCs, obtained after low-dose radiotherapy plus immunotherapy. These receptors were obtained from a male donor with prostate cancer. Both conserved end residues are part of each CDR3.

cdr3_aa: CASTDSDSNQPQHF; j_call: TRBJ1-5; v_call: TRBV2
cdr3_aa: CASTSGNEQFF; j_call: TRBJ2-1; v_call: TRBV2
cdr3_aa: CASSYPGNGYTF; j_call: TRBJ1-2; v_call: TRBV19
cdr3_aa: CASSLGQWTGELFF; j_call: TRBJ2-2; v_call: TRBV5-5
cdr3_aa: CASSLGVRAQWDIQYF; j_call: TRBJ2-4; v_call: TRBV7-2
cdr3_aa: CASRESNQPQHF; j_call: TRBJ1-5; v_call: TRBV12-3/TRBV12-4
cdr3_aa: CATSDSARGSTDTQYF; j_call: TRBJ2-3; v_call: TRBV24-1
cdr3_aa: CSARDLAGATSNEQFF; j_call: TRBJ2-1; v_call: TRBV20-1
cdr3_aa: CASSRESSGSLDTQYF; j_call: TRBJ2-3; v_call: TRBV1
cdr3_aa: CAISEPGQGSYF; j_call: TRBJ2-7; v_call: TRBV10-3
cdr3_aa: CASTWGGRGTAFF; j_call: TRBJ1-1; v_call: TRBV12-3/TRBV12-4
cdr3_aa: CASSLGAKTGLVYEQYF; j_call: TRBJ2-7; v_call: TRBV5-1
cdr3_aa: CASKSGTSGQETQYF; j_call: TRBJ2-5; v_call: TRBV28
cdr3_aa: CASSLPRGPVHEQYF; j_call: TRBJ2-7; v_call: TRBV7-2
cdr3_aa: CASSLLADSYEQYF; j_call: TRBJ2-7; v_call: TRBV27
cdr3_aa: CASSTTISTDTQYF; j_call: TRBJ2-3; v_call: TRBV7-2
cdr3_aa: CASSPGTSSSYNEQFF; j_call: TRBJ2-1; v_call: TRBV5-1
cdr3_aa: CASSWGTGSYNEQFF; j_call: TRBJ2-1; v_call: TRBV5-6
cdr3_aa: CASTRQGSGANVLTF; j_call: TRBJ2-6; v_call: TRBV6-5
cdr3_aa: CASSVGLAGPGSYEQYF; j_call: TRBJ2-7; v_call: TRBV9
cdr3_aa: CASSLSPQPQHF; j_call: TRBJ1-5; v_call: TRBV28
cdr3_aa: CASSAQSSYNSPLHF; j_call: TRBJ1-6; v_call: TRBV19
cdr3_aa: CASSHDLTGDTLIQYF; j_call: TRBJ2-7; v_call: TRBV4-2
cdr3_aa: CASSSETSGGPYNEQFF; j_call: TRBJ2-1; v_call: TRBV5-4
cdr3_aa: CASSPREGSLYEQYF; j_call: TRBJ2-7; v_call: TRBV5-1
cdr3_aa: CASRLAPGNTGELFF; j_call: TRBJ2-2; v_call: TRBV2
cdr3_aa: CASSEAERMNTEAFF; j_call: TRBJ1-1; v_call: TRBV2
cdr3_aa: CATSRAFGGTGIAGVGQTQYF; j_call: TRBJ2-5; v_call: TRBV15
cdr3_aa: CSARGGTGETQYF; j_call: TRBJ2-5; v_call: TRBV20-1
cdr3_aa: CSARVRQTGRIYGYTF; j_call: TRBJ1-2; v_call: TRBV20-1
cdr3_aa: CASRATGNSYEQYF; j_call: TRBJ2-7; v_call: TRBV6-8
cdr3_aa: CSVQKSSQTQYF; j_call: TRBJ2-5; v_call: TRBV29-1
cdr3_aa: CASTSGASETQYF; j_call: TRBJ2-5; v_call: TRBV7-2
cdr3_aa: CAAQGGLADRYEQYF; j_call: TRBJ2-7; v_call: TRBV10-3
cdr3_aa: CASSLGGAGRSYEQYF; j_call: TRBJ2-7; v_call: TRBV7-2
cdr3_aa: CASSYMQGRNGELFF; j_call: TRBJ2-2; v_call: TRBV6-2/TRBV6-3
cdr3_aa: CASSATSGMGNEQFF; j_call: TRBJ2-1; v_call: TRBV7-3
cdr3_aa: CASSQERGFSGNTIYF; j_call: TRBJ1-3; v_call: TRBV4-2
cdr3_aa: CASSVGAGGSSYEQYF; j_call: TRBJ2-7; v_call: TRBV9
cdr3_aa: CASTRPAYNEQFF; j_call: TRBJ2-1; v_call: TRBV27
cdr3_aa: CASSPRTGVGTEAFF; j_call: TRBJ1-1; v_call: TRBV12-3/TRBV12-4
cdr3_aa: CASSRTSGGSYEQYF; j_call: TRBJ2-7; v_call: TRBV18
cdr3_aa: CASSLPGLNEQFF; j_call: TRBJ2-1; v_call: TRBV28
cdr3_aa: CASSRATGTYNEQFF; j_call: TRBJ2-1; v_call: TRBV7-2
cdr3_aa: CASTRGTRGLAKNIQYF; j_call: TRBJ2-4; v_call: TRBV19
cdr3_aa: CASSLGSRTGGTGELFF; j_call: TRBJ2-2; v_call: TRBV7-8
cdr3_aa: CASTPGQGNTEAFF; j_call: TRBJ1-1; v_call: TRBV12-3/TRBV12-4
cdr3_aa: CASSAGGVSYGYTF; j_call: TRBJ1-2; v_call: TRBV3-1